These 8 T cell receptor beta chains were sequenced from one sample in a study of breast tumors, draining lymph nodes, adjacent tissues. Samples came from axillary lymph nodes draining the breast cancer. A single record per CDR3 protein comes from TCRdb applying MiXCR to the multiplex PCR reads. The sample records roughly 220,000 distinct CDR3 sequences, less than 40% being singletons. The specimen was axillary lymph node tissue. The receptors come from a female donor with breast cancer. Some clones in this sample may be carry-over from other donors' samples.

The chain combines TRBV29-1 with TRBJ2-7; the match to TRBD2 covers 11 bases. The CDR3 consists of 12 residues. J lost 6 bases, V lost 7 bases, and 5 bases had no gene match. Germline V lookup: CDR1 SQVTM, CDR2 ANQGSEA. The CDR3 loop reads CSATSGKSEQYF. The CDR3 nucleotides are TGCAGCGCGACTAGCGGGAAATCCGAGCAGTACTTC.

Note on this clonotype: A clone one base away is much larger, so this may be a read error. The rearrangement uses TRBV5-4 and TRBJ1-6; D perhaps matches TRBD1 (5 bases). The CDR3 extends over 16 amino acids. Trimming took off 4 bases at V and 9 bases at J, with 20 bases between the two ends. Looked up from germline, CDR1 is SGHNT and CDR2 is YYREEE (reference sequence). The CDR3 sequence is CASSLLGAREFSPLHF. The CDR3 DNA reads TGTGCCAGCAGCCTGCTTGGGGCCAGGGAGTTTTCACCCCTCCACTTT.

This clonotype was found once. The chain carries TRBV6-4 and TRBJ2-3; 10 bases align to TRBD2. This CDR3 has 15 residues. V was pared by 4 bases and J by 2 bases, with 3 bases of the junction left unmatched. Looked up from germline, CDR1 is MRHNA and CDR2 is SNTAGT. CDR3 sequence (DNA): TGTGCCAGCAGTGGGACTAGCGGTGACACAGATACGCAGTATTTT. As protein: CASSGTSGDTDTQYF.

The chain combines TRBV27 with TRBJ2-1; 8 nucleotides align to TRBD2. Looked up from germline, CDR1 is MNHEY and CDR2 is SMNVEV (reference sequence). CDR3 length: 18 amino acids. The trim removed 0 bases at V and 0 bases at J, leaving 7 bases unmatched. CDR3: CASSLSPFSGTSYNEQFF. Written as DNA, the CDR3 is TGTGCCAGCAGTTTATCCCCCTTTAGCGGGACCTCCTACAATGAGCAGTTCTTC.

This clonotype was recorded many times. The gene calls are TRBV20-1 and TRBJ1-4; TRBD1 matches 9 bases. CDR1 DFQATT and CDR2 SNEGSKA come from the germline V gene (reference sequence). CDR3 length equals 13 residues. Trimming cost V 4 bases and J 5 bases; bases outside gene matches: 2. CDR3 amino acids: CSAKTGGNEKLFF. CDR3 sequence (DNA): TGCAGTGCTAAGACAGGGGGAAATGAAAAACTGTTTTTT.

This chain links TRBV19 with TRBJ1-3, with 7 bases matching TRBD1. The CDR3 is made up of 14 amino acids. V gave up 7 bases and J gave up 5 bases; unmatched junction bases: 8. Germline assignment: CDR1 LNHDA and CDR2 SQIVND (reference sequence). The CDR3 here is CASTFTGDRNTIYF. Here the CDR3 DNA reads TGTGCCAGTACCTTCACAGGGGACCGAAACACCATATATTTT.

This clonotype was counted many times. The rearrangement uses TRBV25-1 and TRBJ2-2, with 10 positions matching TRBD2. The CDR3 runs to 16 residues. The J segment lost 4 bases and the V segment lost 4 bases, leaving 6 bases of the junction unmatched. CDR1 MGHDK and CDR2 SYGVNS come from the germline V gene. The CDR3 spells CASSVFGLAATGELFF. In DNA, the CDR3 is TGTGCCAGCAGTGTTTTTGGACTAGCGGCCACCGGGGAGCTGTTTTTT.

The table lists this clonotype with many counts. V and J are TRBV4-2 and TRBJ2-1; the match to TRBD2 covers 8 bases. V was clipped by 3 bases and J by 5 bases; unmatched bases: 12. The CDR3 consists of 17 residues. Germline V lookup: CDR1 LGHNA, CDR2 YNFKEQ. The CDR3 region is CASSHKMLRGDHNEQFF. CDR3 nucleotides: TGTGCCAGCAGCCATAAGATGTTGCGGGGGGACCACAATGAGCAGTTCTTC.